These 8 T cell receptor beta chains share one sample of origin, sequenced in a study of post-analysis software for immune sequencing data. Study-level results: Compared with controls, patients had more of about 5 TRBV segments, including TRBV5-6, TRBV5-1 and TRBV20-1.

Built from TCR beta cDNA, the libraries had unique molecular identifiers in them. TCRdb passed the PCR reads through MiXCR, listing each CDR3 protein once. The data contain about 560,000 distinct CDR3 sequences, roughly two fifths of them singletons. No cognate antigen is known for these TCRs. Sequencing input: blood. The receptors were sampled from a girl under 18 with multiple sclerosis.

The chain recombines TRBV12-3 or TRBV12-4 with TRBJ1-2; D remains ambiguous. V lost 3 bases, J lost 3 bases, and 5 bases lay in between. The CDR3 contains 12 residues. CDR3 coding DNA: TGTGCCAGCAGTTTTGGAGACTATGGCTACACCTTC. Translation: CASSFGDYGYTF.

The chain couples TRBV7-6 to TRBJ2-4, with unresolved D. The assigned J gene may be wrong: the sequence end matches TRBJ2-5 better. The CDR3 contains 13 residues. Germline V gene lookup returns CDR1 SGHVS and CDR2 FNYEAQ. The CDR3 DNA follows: TGTGCCAGCAGCTTTTATGCGCAAGAGACCCAGTACTTC. Protein product: CASSFYAQETQYF.

The chain couples TRBV12-3 or TRBV12-4 to TRBJ1-6; 9 positions match TRBD1. This CDR3 contains 15 residues. With V trimmed by 1 base and J by 9 bases, 4 bases remained unmatched. This chain's CDR3 is CASSLGTGVGSPLHF. The CDR3 DNA sequence: TGTGCCAGCAGTTTAGGGACAGGGGTAGGTTCACCCCTCCACTTT.

This clonotype was counted a few times. The chain couples TRBV7-7 to TRBJ2-7; 8 bases line up with TRBD1. V gave up 3 bases and J gave up 2 bases; unmatched junction bases: 9. The CDR3 covers 16 residues. In germline, CDR1 is SSHAT, CDR2 FNYEAQ (reference sequence). The DNA of the CDR3 is TGTGCCAGCAGCTTCGTACCGGACAGGGAAACCTACGAGCAGTACTTC. Translation: CASSFVPDRETYEQYF.

The chain combines TRBV9 with TRBJ2-1; 7 nucleotides align to TRBD1. CDR3 length: 21 amino acids. The V gene end was trimmed by 1 base and the J gene end by 1 base; junction bases not matched to a gene: 20. Germline CDR1 is SGDLS and CDR2 is YYNGEE. Here the CDR3 reads CASSVRSRLDRTLLSYNEQFF. The CDR3 DNA reads TGTGCCAGCAGCGTAAGGTCTAGGTTGGACAGGACCCTATTATCCTACAATGAGCAGTTCTTC.

The chain joins TRBV20-1 to TRBJ2-5, with no clear D. The CDR3 is made up of 14 amino acids. V shed 0 bases and J shed 0 bases, with 8 bases lying between them. Germline values: CDR1 DFQATT, CDR2 SNEGSKA (reference sequence). The CDR3 DNA is TGCAGTGCTAGAGATTACGAGTACCAAGAGACCCAGTACTTC. Encoded protein: CSARDYEYQETQYF.

The rearrangement links TRBV20-1 to TRBJ1-5; D might be TRBD1 (5 bases). CDR1 and CDR2 from the germline V gene are DFQATT and SNEGSKA (reference sequence). The germline V and J ends were trimmed by 0 bases and 6 bases, with 9 bases remaining between them. The length of the CDR3 is 13 residues. The CDR3 DNA is TGCAGTGCTAGAGAGGGGCAGGGTCAGCCCCAGCATTTT. This gives the protein CSAREGQGQPQHF.

V usage is TRBV27 and J usage is TRBJ2-4; the D gene could be TRBD1 or TRBD2 (7 bases each). TRBJ2-7 explains the end of the DNA better; the J call may be wrong. Germline V lookup: CDR1 MNHEY, CDR2 SMNVEV (reference sequence). The CDR3 length is 15 residues. CDR3 amino acids: CASSSDPGGGYEQYF. DNA of the CDR3: TGTGCCAGCAGTTCGGACCCAGGGGGGGGTTACGAGCAGTACTTC.